This is a list of T cell receptor beta chains from one sample in a study of identical twins. Using its own MiXCR run on the 5' RACE reads, TCRdb lists one record per CDR3 protein. The sample gives under 350,000 distinct CDR3 sequences, over 8.5% of which show up once; approximately 6.5% is in the top ten. These data were likewise used in another study, on yellow fever vaccine responses in identical twins.

The sequenced sample was CD8+ T cells sorted from blood. The source of these receptors is a woman aged 18-29 years in good health. CDR3s include the opening cysteine and the closing phenylalanine or tryptophan. A D gene is named only where the DNA matches it firmly. Clone size is stated in some rows and not others, as once, few, many or a class when expanded.

J gene	V gene	clone size	D gene	CDR3 protein	CDR3 DNA
TRBJ2-7	TRBV5-1	-	-	CASSLEEKLREQYF	TGCGCCAGCAGCTTGGAGGAAAAGCTTCGCGAGCAGTACTTC
TRBJ2-1	TRBV7-9	many	-	CASSLSPTGTYNEQFF	TGTGCCAGCAGCTTGTCCCCCACAGGGACCTACAATGAGCAGTTCTTC
TRBJ1-4	TRBV6-5	-	-	CASSYQARFGSREKLFF	TGTGCCAGCAGTTACCAAGCAAGGTTCGGCAGTCGTGAAAAACTGTTTTTT
TRBJ2-3	TRBV9	few	TRBD2	CASSVGGLAGQDTQYF	TGTGCCAGCAGCGTAGGGGGCCTAGCGGGACAGGATACGCAGTATTTT
TRBJ2-2	TRBV4-3	many	-	CASSQERVAGANTGELFF	TGCGCCAGCAGCCAAGAAAGAGTGGCGGGTGCGAACACCGGGGAGCTGTTTTTT
TRBJ2-7	TRBV7-9	many	-	CASSPQYEQYF	TGTGCCAGCAGCCCACAATACGAGCAGTACTTC
TRBJ2-1	TRBV4-3	many	-	CASSQDRGNAEQFF	TGCGCCAGCAGCCAAGATAGGGGGAATGCTGAGCAGTTCTTC
TRBJ2-1	TRBV6-2/TRBV6-3	many	TRBD2	CASAKRGLAGANEQFF	TGTGCCAGCGCTAAACGAGGGCTAGCGGGAGCCAATGAGCAGTTCTTC
TRBJ1-1	TRBV7-8	-	-	CASSLRGGYTEAFF	TGTGCCAGCAGCTTACGGGGGGGGTACACTGAAGCTTTCTTT
TRBJ2-2	TRBV7-3	few	-	CASSFGLGLTGELFF	TGTGCCAGCAGCTTTGGGCTCGGACTCACCGGGGAGCTGTTTTTT
TRBJ2-3	TRBV3-1	many	-	CASSQDLGLGTDTQYF	TGTGCCAGCAGCCAAGATTTGGGACTTGGCACAGATACGCAGTATTTT
TRBJ1-6	TRBV7-3	few	TRBD1	CASSRGTGADSPLHF	TGTGCCAGCAGCCGCGGGACAGGGGCCGATTCACCCCTCCACTTT
TRBJ2-1	TRBV7-9	many	-	CASSLLTSMSYNEQFF	TGTGCCAGCAGCTTACTTACGAGCATGAGCTACAATGAGCAGTTCTTC
TRBJ2-1	TRBV12-3/TRBV12-4	-	-	CASSPVPNEQFF	TGTGCCAGCAGCCCGGTTCCCAATGAGCAGTTCTTC
TRBJ2-3	TRBV7-3	-	-	CASRAPSTDTQYF	TGTGCCAGCCGCGCCCCTAGCACAGATACGCAGTATTTT
TRBJ2-5	TRBV6-5	many	TRBD2	CASSYSGEGPYRTQYF	TGTGCCAGCAGTTACTCGGGGGAGGGCCCGTATAGGACCCAGTACTTC
TRBJ2-6	TRBV29-1	-	TRBD1	CSVLGTGTGANVLTF	TGCAGCGTTCTCGGGACAGGGACTGGGGCCAACGTCCTGACTTTC
TRBJ2-2	TRBV6-2/TRBV6-3	-	-	CASSSQRRDGELFF	TGTGCCAGCAGTAGCCAACGAAGGGACGGGGAGCTGTTTTTT
TRBJ2-2	TRBV7-3	few	-	CASSLLTRGTREAQPNTGELFF	TGTGCCAGCAGCTTACTCACCAGGGGGACGCGGGAGGCCCAACCTAACACCGGGGAGCTGTTTTTT
TRBJ2-1	TRBV29-1	few	TRBD2	CSAAGLAGGQQSSYNEQFF	TGCAGCGCTGCGGGACTAGCGGGAGGACAACAAAGCTCCTACAATGAGCAGTTCTTC
TRBJ1-1	TRBV7-9	-	-	CASSHQLMNTEAFF	TGTGCCAGCAGCCACCAGCTCATGAACACTGAAGCTTTCTTT
TRBJ2-7	TRBV2	-	-	CASRGSISYEQYF	TGTGCCAGCCGGGGGTCCATATCCTACGAGCAGTACTTC
TRBJ2-3	TRBV24-1	-	TRBD2	CATSDLPGGTDTQYF	TGTGCCACCAGTGATTTGCCGGGGGGTACAGATACGCAGTATTTT
TRBJ2-7	TRBV5-6	-	TRBD1	CASSLVSGQSYEQYF	TGTGCCAGCAGCTTAGTCTCGGGACAGTCCTACGAGCAGTACTTC
TRBJ2-1	TRBV13	few	TRBD2	CASSGGTIEQFF	TGTGCCAGCAGCGGGGGGACTATTGAGCAGTTCTTC
TRBJ2-3	TRBV28	-	TRBD2	CASSLKGLAWFTDTQYF	TGTGCCAGCAGTCTGAAGGGACTAGCGTGGTTCACAGATACGCAGTATTTT